This TCR beta chain came from a study of blood T cell repertoires in COVID-19. Study context: Sources were T cells, B-cell-depleted T cells, or PBMCs; the material itself was cDNA or gDNA.

The authors' processing: For nucleated cells, counts were estimated from reference gene primer amplification. Libraries were prepared by immunoSEQ multiplex PCR; TCRdb keeps only in-frame clonotypes and omits some of them. That table is the source of V, J and clone size, and D and trimming were worked out from the DNA. The table includes about 50,000 clones, 75% to 90% detected once. The TCR was taken from a human donor in a cohort sampled during active COVID-19. The donor label of this sample is uncertain. What was sequenced was peripheral blood.

CDR3 bases: TGTGCCAGCAGTGTCGGACAGGTTTATGGCTACACCTTC. It is translated as CASSVGQVYGYTF. The chain links TRBV2 to TRBJ1-2; TRBD1 matches at 7 bases. Germline CDR1 and CDR2: SNHLY and FYNNEI. With V trimmed by 4 bases and J by 5 bases, 4 bases remained unmatched. The CDR3 length is 13 residues.